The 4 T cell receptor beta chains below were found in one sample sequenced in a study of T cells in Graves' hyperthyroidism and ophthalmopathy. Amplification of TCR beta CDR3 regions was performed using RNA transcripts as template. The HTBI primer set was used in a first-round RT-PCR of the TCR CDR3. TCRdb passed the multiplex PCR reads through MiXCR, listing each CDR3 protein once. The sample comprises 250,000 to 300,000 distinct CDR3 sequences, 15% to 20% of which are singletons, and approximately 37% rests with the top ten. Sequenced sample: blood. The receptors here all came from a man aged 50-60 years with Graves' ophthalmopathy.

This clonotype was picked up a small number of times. CDR3 sequence: CASTRGNEQFF. The CDR3, as DNA: TGTGCCAGCACCAGGGGCAATGAGCAGTTCTTC. The chain recombines TRBV2 with TRBJ2-1; D possibly corresponds to TRBD1 (6 bases). The CDR3 runs 11 residues. Germline CDR1 SNHLY, CDR2 FYNNEI. Trimming left V 7 bases short and J 6 bases short, with 7 bases between.

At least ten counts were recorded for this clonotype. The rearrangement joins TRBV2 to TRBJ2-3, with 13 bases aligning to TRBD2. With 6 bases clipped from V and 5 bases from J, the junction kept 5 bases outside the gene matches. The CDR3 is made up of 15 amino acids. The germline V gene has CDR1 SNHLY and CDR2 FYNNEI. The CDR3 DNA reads TGTGCCAGCAGGAGGACTAGCGGGAGTATAGATACGCAGTATTTT. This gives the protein CASRRTSGSIDTQYF.

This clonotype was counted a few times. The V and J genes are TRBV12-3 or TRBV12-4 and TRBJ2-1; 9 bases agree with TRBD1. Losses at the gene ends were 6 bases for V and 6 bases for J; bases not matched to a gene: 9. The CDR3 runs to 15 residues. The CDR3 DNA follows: TGTGCCAGCAGCCATACAGGGGGCCCGGTCAATGAGCAGTTCTTC. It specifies CASSHTGGPVNEQFF.

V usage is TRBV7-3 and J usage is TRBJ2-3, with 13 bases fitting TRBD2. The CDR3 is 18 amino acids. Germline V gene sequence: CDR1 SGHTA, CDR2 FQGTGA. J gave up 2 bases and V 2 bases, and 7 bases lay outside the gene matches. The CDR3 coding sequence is TGTGCCAGCAGCTTAGACGGACTAGCGGGGGCCTCCACAGATACGCAGTATTTT. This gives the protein CASSLDGLAGASTDTQYF.